The clone carrying this TCR beta chain has only a few counts. As yet, its antigen is unknown. The ends lost 5 bases at V and 9 bases at J; junction bases unmatched: 5. CDR1 and CDR2 from the germline V gene are LGHNA and YNFKEQ. This CDR3 is built from 13 residues. This sample stems from a study of CD8 T cells in ankylosing spondylitis. Findings and limits, study-wide: There were earlier reports of some motif variants in reactive arthritis synovial fluid and blood.

5'-RACE, quantitative and with molecular barcodes, yielded the TCR beta libraries. TCRdb reprocessed the 5' RACE reads via MiXCR and lists one record per CDR3 protein. In the table there are a few hundred thousand distinct CDR3 sequences, roughly 18% of which are singletons. The TCR comes from a male donor with ankylosing spondylitis or in good health (not recorded which). The V gene is TRBV4-2, the J gene TRBJ2-1, with 9 bases matching TRBD2. Material for sequencing was blood, either unsorted or a sorted T cell fraction (not recorded which). The CDR3 coding sequence is TGTGCCAGCAGCGTCGCGGGAGGGCGTGAGCAGTTCTTC. This sequence encodes CASSVAGGREQFF.